The clone carrying this T cell receptor beta chain was seen at least ten times. Its target is unknown. TCRdb reprocessed the 5' RACE reads with MiXCR, giving one entry per CDR3 protein. The sample records some 350,000 distinct CDR3 sequences, 13% being singletons. This specimen belongs to a study of T-cell memory formation after mild COVID-19. Germline values: CDR1 SGHDT, CDR2 YYEEEE. Trimming pared 0 bases from V and 2 bases from J, leaving 10 bases between. The CDR3 sequence is 15 residues long. Findings and limits, study-wide: The CD4+ clones that contracted clustered mainly within CM and EM, and the CD8+ clones concentrated in EMRA.

The chain uses TRBV5-6 and TRBJ2-3, with a possible D match to TRBD1 (6 bases). Sequencing was performed on PBMCs or a T cell subset sorted from them (not recorded which). The source is a man aged 18 to 30 who had mild COVID-19 (a few samples of this study predate the infection). Cell type and time point are not known. CDR3 sequence reads: CASSLADRFTDTQYF. The CDR3 nucleotides are TGTGCCAGCAGCTTGGCTGACAGGTTCACAGATACGCAGTATTTT.